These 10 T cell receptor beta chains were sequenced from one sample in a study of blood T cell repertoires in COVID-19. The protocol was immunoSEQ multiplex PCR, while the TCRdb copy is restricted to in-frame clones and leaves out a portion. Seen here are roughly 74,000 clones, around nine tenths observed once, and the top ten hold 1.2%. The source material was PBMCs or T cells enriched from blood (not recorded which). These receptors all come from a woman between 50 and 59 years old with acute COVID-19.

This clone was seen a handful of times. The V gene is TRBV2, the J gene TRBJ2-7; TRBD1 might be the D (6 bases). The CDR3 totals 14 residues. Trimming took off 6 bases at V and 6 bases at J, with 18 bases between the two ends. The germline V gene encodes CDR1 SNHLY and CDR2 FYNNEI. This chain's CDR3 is CASRRDKYTSEQYF. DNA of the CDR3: TGTGCCAGCAGGAGGGACAAGTACACTTCCGAGCAGTACTTC.

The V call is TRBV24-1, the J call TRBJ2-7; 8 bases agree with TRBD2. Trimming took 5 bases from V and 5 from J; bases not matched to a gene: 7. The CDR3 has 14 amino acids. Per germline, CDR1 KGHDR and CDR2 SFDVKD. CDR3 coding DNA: TGTGCCACCAGTGCGGGAGGGGGAGGGGACGAGCAGTACTTC. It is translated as CATSAGGGGDEQYF.

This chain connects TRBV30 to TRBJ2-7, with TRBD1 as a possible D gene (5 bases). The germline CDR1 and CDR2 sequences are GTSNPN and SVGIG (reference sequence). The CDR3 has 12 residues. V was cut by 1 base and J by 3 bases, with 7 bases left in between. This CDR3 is CAWSGDSYEQYF. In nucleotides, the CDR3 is TGTGCCTGGAGTGGAGACAGCTACGAGCAGTACTTC. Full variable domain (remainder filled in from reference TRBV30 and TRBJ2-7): SQTIHQWPATLVQPVGSPLSLECTVEGTSNPNLYWYRQAAGRGLQLLFYSVGIGQISSEVPQNLSASRPQDRQFILSSKKLLLSDSGFYLCAWSGDSYEQYFGPGTRLTVT.

The CDR3 nucleotides are TGTGCCAGTAGTCCCCCAGGGGCGGCTAATGAAAAACTGTTTTTT. Encoded protein: CASSPPGAANEKLFF. The rearrangement links TRBV19 to TRBJ1-4; perhaps TRBD1 as D (6 bases). The ends were cut back, 5 bases at V and 3 bases at J, with 13 bases in the middle. CDR1 and CDR2 (germline): LNHDA, SQIVND (reference sequence). The CDR3 length is 15 residues. Using reference TRBV19 and TRBJ1-4 for the parts outside the CDR3, the full variable domain is DGGITQSPKYLFRKEGQNVTLSCEQNLNHDAMYWYRQDPGQGLRLIYYSQIVNDFQKGDIAEGYSVSREKKESFPLTVTSAQKNPTAFYLCASSPPGAANEKLFFGSGTQLSVL.

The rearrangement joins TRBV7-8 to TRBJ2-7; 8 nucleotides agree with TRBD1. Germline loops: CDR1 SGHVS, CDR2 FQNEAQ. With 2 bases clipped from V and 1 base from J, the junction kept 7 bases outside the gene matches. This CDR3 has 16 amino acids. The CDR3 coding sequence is TGTGCCAGCAGCTTACCCCGGACAGGGCCATCCTACGAGCAGTACTTC. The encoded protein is CASSLPRTGPSYEQYF.

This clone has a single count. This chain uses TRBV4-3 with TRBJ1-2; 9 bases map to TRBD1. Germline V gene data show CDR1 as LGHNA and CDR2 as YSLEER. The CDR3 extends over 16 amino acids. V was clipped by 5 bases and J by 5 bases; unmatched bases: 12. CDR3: CASSKTARQGGYGYTF. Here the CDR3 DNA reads TGCGCCAGCAGCAAAACAGCTCGACAGGGGGGGTATGGCTACACCTTC.

The CDR3 coding sequence is TGTGCCAGCAGCCGGGACTTAAACTCCTACGAGCAGTACTTC. Translating it yields CASSRDLNSYEQYF. The rearrangement joins TRBV5-6 to TRBJ2-7; D possibly corresponds to TRBD2 (6 bases). Trimming cost V 4 bases and J 0 bases, with 11 bases left between them. The CDR3 has 14 amino acids. Per the germline V gene, CDR1 is SGHDT and CDR2 is YYEEEE.

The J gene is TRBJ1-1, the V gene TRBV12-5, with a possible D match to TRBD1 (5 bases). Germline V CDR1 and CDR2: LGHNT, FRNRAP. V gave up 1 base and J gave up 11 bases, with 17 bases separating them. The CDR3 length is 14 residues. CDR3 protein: CASGLAPGETNAFF. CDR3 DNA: TGTGCTAGTGGTTTGGCCCCGGGGGAGACAAATGCTTTCTTT.

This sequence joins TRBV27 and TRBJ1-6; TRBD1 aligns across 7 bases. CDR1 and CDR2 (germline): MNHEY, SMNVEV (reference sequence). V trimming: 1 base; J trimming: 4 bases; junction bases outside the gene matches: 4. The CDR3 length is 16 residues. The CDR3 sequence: CASSLLAGGYNSPLHF. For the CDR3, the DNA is TGTGCCAGCAGTTTATTGGCAGGGGGGTATAATTCACCCCTCCACTTT.

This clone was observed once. The CDR3 sequence: CASSPQSRGELFF. CDR3 coding DNA: TGTGCCAGCAGCCCACAAAGCAGGGGGGAGCTGTTTTTT. The chain uses TRBV7-3 and TRBJ2-2; D call uncertain. CDR1 and CDR2 from the germline V gene are SGHTA and FQGTGA. The CDR3 runs 13 residues. Trimming stripped 5 bases from V and 8 bases from J, with 12 bases between.